What follows are 27 T cell receptor beta chains derived from one specimen sequenced in a study of technical replicates of blood from several donors. Repertoires were generated with immunoSEQ multiplex PCR, while TCRdb's copy carries only in-frame clones and drops some. This sample carries around 73,000 clones, 85% to 95% of them seen once, and the ten largest clones take roughly 4.5%. Material for sequencing was PBMCs. The origin of the receptors is a human donor in good health. Some clones in this sample may be carry-over from other donors' samples.

The chain uses TRBV6-6 and TRBJ2-7; TRBD1 matches at 9 bases. Per germline, CDR1 MNHNY and CDR2 SVGAGI (reference sequence). Trimming at V came to 9 bases and at J to 6 bases, leaving 3 bases not matched to a gene. The length of the CDR3 is 11 residues. The CDR3 region is CASHRGLEQYF. CDR3 in DNA: TGTGCCAGTCACAGGGGGCTCGAGCAGTACTTC.

This rearrangement joins TRBV27 to TRBJ2-1; TRBD1 might be the D (6 bases). In germline, CDR1 is MNHEY, CDR2 SMNVEV (reference sequence). The CDR3 contains 15 residues. The V gene lost 3 bases and the J gene lost 0 bases, with 9 bases spanning the gap. CDR3 nucleotides: TGTGCCAGCAGTTTTCAGGGGAGCTCCTACAATGAGCAGTTCTTC. Protein product: CASSFQGSSYNEQFF.

The chain links TRBV2 to TRBJ1-2; no clear D gene. There are 13 residues in the CDR3. Trimming stripped 5 bases from V and 9 bases from J, with 16 bases between. CDR1 SNHLY and CDR2 FYNNEI come from the germline V gene. CDR3 nucleotides: TGTGCCAGCAGTCCCGGGATCTCGACGAGCTACACCTTC. It yields the protein CASSPGISTSYTF.

CDR3 amino acids: CASSAPGTGEETQYF. DNA for the CDR3: TGCGCCAGCAGCGCTCCCGGGACAGGGGAAGAGACCCAGTACTTC. V is TRBV5-1 and J is TRBJ2-5; 10 positions agree with TRBD1. Losses at the gene ends were 4 bases for V and 3 bases for J; bases not matched to a gene: 6. The CDR3 covers 15 residues. CDR1 and CDR2 from the germline V gene are SGHRS and YFSETQ.

This CDR3 reads CASMGSGSFGELFF. The CDR3 region has the DNA TGCGCCAGCATGGGCAGCGGGAGTTTCGGGGAGCTGTTTTTT. The chain is built from TRBV5-1 and TRBJ2-2, with 8 bases that match TRBD2. Germline V gene sequence: CDR1 SGHRS, CDR2 YFSETQ. This CDR3 has 14 residues. V gave up 6 bases and J gave up 7 bases; unmatched junction bases: 8.

The CDR3 reads CASSWESSGTETQYF. In nucleotides, the CDR3 is TGTGCCAGCAGCTGGGAATCTAGCGGGACTGAGACCCAGTACTTC. The V call is TRBV5-6, the J call TRBJ2-5; 9 nucleotides align to TRBD2. This CDR3 is built from 15 residues. V shed 3 bases and J 5 bases; nucleotides not matched to a gene: 8. Germline V gene lookup returns CDR1 SGHDT and CDR2 YYEEEE.

This chain connects TRBV10-3 to TRBJ2-1; TRBD2 matches at 7 bases. Germline CDR1 and CDR2: ENHRY and SYGVKD. V lost 2 bases and J lost 2; bases outside the gene matches: 6. The CDR3 sequence is 16 residues long. The CDR3 loop is CAISEASGNPYNEQFF. CDR3 sequence (DNA): TGTGCCATCAGTGAGGCTAGCGGCAACCCCTACAATGAGCAGTTCTTC.

This sequence joins TRBV9 and TRBJ2-1, with 9 bases that match TRBD2. The CDR3 has 15 amino acids. V was pared by 4 bases and J by 7 bases, with 9 bases of the junction left unmatched. Germline V gives CDR1 SGDLS, CDR2 YYNGEE. The CDR3 DNA sequence: TGTGCCAGCAGCATGCGGGGGGGCCGGGGGAATGAGCAGTTCTTC. Its translation: CASSMRGGRGNEQFF. The complete variable domain, with remaining parts taken from reference TRBV9 and TRBJ2-1, reads DSGVTQTPKHLITATGQRVTLRCSPRSGDLSVYWYQQSLDQGLQFLIQYYNGEERAKGNILERFSAQQFPDLHSELNLSSLELGDSALYFCASSMRGGRGNEQFFGPGTRLTVL.

The rearrangement uses TRBV7-2 and TRBJ1-1, with no clear D. CDR3 length: 13 residues. CDR1 and CDR2 from the germline V gene are SGHTA and FQGNSA. The V gene lost 10 bases and the J gene lost 0 bases, with 12 bases spanning the gap. CDR3 in amino acids: CATRTRMNTEAFF. Here the CDR3 DNA reads TGTGCCACGCGCACGAGGATGAACACTGAAGCTTTCTTT.

The V gene is TRBV7-2, the J gene TRBJ2-7, with TRBD2 matching 9 bases. This CDR3 region has 21 residues. Per the germline V gene, CDR1 is SGHTA and CDR2 is FQGNSA. The junction had 18 bases not matched to a gene; V was cut back by 0 bases and J by 0 bases. CDR3 sequence (DNA): TGTGCCAGCAGCTTAGCAACCTTTGCCTCCAATCTAGCGGGGACCTCCTACGAGCAGTACTTC. Translating gives CASSLATFASNLAGTSYEQYF.

V usage is TRBV9 and J usage is TRBJ2-7; possibly TRBD2 for D (6 bases). In germline, CDR1 is SGDLS, CDR2 YYNGEE. This CDR3 comprises 12 residues. V shed 3 bases and J shed 4 bases, with 8 bases lying between them. This CDR3 reads CASSGGGYEQYF. The CDR3 DNA reads as TGTGCCAGCAGCGGCGGAGGGTACGAGCAGTACTTC. The variable domain in full, with the rest retrieved from reference TRBV9 and TRBJ2-7, is DSGVTQTPKHLITATGQRVTLRCSPRSGDLSVYWYQQSLDQGLQFLIQYYNGEERAKGNILERFSAQQFPDLHSELNLSSLELGDSALYFCASSGGGYEQYFGPGTRLTVT.

By sample share, this clone is medium-sized (0.01 to 0.1%). The genes are TRBV5-1 and TRBJ2-7, with 10 positions matching TRBD2. The trim removed 7 bases at V and 4 bases at J, leaving 26 bases unmatched. Germline V gene lookup returns CDR1 SGHRS and CDR2 YFSETQ. The CDR3 loop spans 20 amino acids. This CDR3 is CASSPTSWFQTSGRLYEQYF. The CDR3 coding sequence is TGCGCCAGCTCACCGACATCTTGGTTTCAGACTAGCGGGCGACTGTACGAGCAGTACTTC.

This clone has just one count. The V gene is TRBV27, the J gene TRBJ1-5, with 8 bases aligning to TRBD1. V gave up 5 bases and J gave up 6 bases; unmatched junction bases: 9. CDR3 size: 15 residues. Germline CDR1 and CDR2: MNHEY and SMNVEV (reference sequence). Here the CDR3 reads CASSLRTGRAQPQHF. CDR3 coding DNA: TGTGCCAGCAGTCTTCGGACAGGGCGGGCTCAGCCCCAGCATTTT.

The chain links TRBV4-3 to TRBJ2-1, with D possibly being TRBD1 (6 bases). Germline V gene lookup returns CDR1 LGHNA and CDR2 YSLEER. The CDR3 is 14 amino acids. Trimming cost V 2 bases and J 7 bases, with 12 bases left between them. CDR3: CASSQSYQGNEQFF. CDR3 in DNA: TGCGCCAGCAGCCAATCCTACCAGGGGAATGAGCAGTTCTTC.

The genes are TRBV19 and TRBJ2-1; 12 bases line up with TRBD2. Trimming took 6 bases from V and 2 from J; bases not matched to a gene: 5. The CDR3 covers 16 residues. Per the germline V gene, CDR1 is LNHDA and CDR2 is SQIVND (reference sequence). CDR3 amino acids: CASRRLAGEPYNEQFF. The CDR3, as DNA: TGTGCCAGTAGAAGACTAGCGGGAGAACCCTACAATGAGCAGTTCTTC.

The chain employs TRBV7-8 and TRBJ2-6; tentative D call: TRBD2 (7 bases). Germline loops: CDR1 SGHVS, CDR2 FQNEAQ. Trimming removed 1 base from V and 0 bases from J, with 16 bases in between. CDR3 length equals 19 residues. For the CDR3, the DNA is TGTGCCAGCAGCTTAGGACGGGGGGCCTTTCTCTCTGGGGCCAACGTCCTGACTTTC. Amino acid sequence: CASSLGRGAFLSGANVLTF.

J is TRBJ2-1 and V is TRBV5-1; D may be TRBD2 (6 bases). The germline V and J ends were trimmed by 4 bases and 7 bases, with 18 bases remaining between them. The CDR3 has 15 amino acids. Germline-derived CDR1 and CDR2 are SGHRS and YFSETQ. CDR3 nucleotide sequence: TGCGCCAGCAGCGGAGGGGACCTTAGGTTGAATGAGCAGTTCTTC. Encoded protein: CASSGGDLRLNEQFF.

The rearrangement uses TRBV27 and TRBJ2-2; TRBD2 might be the D (5 bases). The CDR3 loop spans 17 amino acids. Trimming took 7 bases from V and 4 from J, leaving 22 bases between them. Germline V gene sequence: CDR1 MNHEY, CDR2 SMNVEV (reference sequence). The CDR3 DNA reads as TGTGCCAGCACGGCTTTACGGCCAGCGGAGAGCACCGGGGAGCTGTTTTTT. Protein: CASTALRPAESTGELFF.

This clone showed up just once. The chain links TRBV10-3 to TRBJ2-7; tentatively, D is TRBD2 (6 bases). This CDR3 is 15 amino acids long. V lost 4 bases and J 3 bases, leaving 16 bases between the germline ends. CDR1 and CDR2 (germline): ENHRY, SYGVKD. The CDR3 spells CAISGRVGLGYEQYF. For the CDR3, the DNA is TGTGCCATCAGTGGGAGGGTCGGTCTCGGCTACGAGCAGTACTTC.

The chain carries TRBV29-1 and TRBJ2-3; possibly TRBD2 for D (6 bases). Between the trimmed V and J ends, which lost 4 bases and 9 bases, there was a span of 14 bases. This CDR3 is 12 amino acids long. The germline V gene encodes CDR1 SQVTM and CDR2 ANQGSEA. The CDR3 bases are TGCAGCGTTGCCGGGGGATCCAAAACGCAGTATTTT. This sequence encodes CSVAGGSKTQYF.

V is TRBV20-1 and J is TRBJ1-2; D gene uncertain. Per germline, CDR1 DFQATT and CDR2 SNEGSKA (reference sequence). V was clipped by 2 bases and J by 7 bases, with 8 bases between them. The CDR3 has 11 amino acids. The CDR3 loop is CSARPPGGYTF. For the CDR3, the DNA is TGCAGTGCTAGACCCCCCGGTGGCTACACCTTC.

V is TRBV11-2 and J is TRBJ1-5; D perhaps matches TRBD1 (6 bases). Germline assignment: CDR1 SGHAT and CDR2 FQNNGV. Trimming pared 2 bases from V and 7 bases from J, leaving 9 bases between. CDR3 length equals 13 residues. CDR3 nucleotide sequence: TGTGCCAGCAGCTTAAAGGGGGGGCAGCCCCAGCATTTT. It codes for CASSLKGGQPQHF. Variable domain in full (rest from reference TRBV11-2 and TRBJ1-5): EAGVAQSPRYKIIEKRQSVAFWCNPISGHATLYWYQQILGQGPKLLIQFQNNGVVDDSQLPKDRFSAERLKGVDSTLKIQPAKLEDSAVYLCASSLKGGQPQHFGDGTRLSIL.

The chain employs TRBV7-2 and TRBJ1-1; no definite D call. CDR1 and CDR2 from the germline V gene are SGHTA and FQGNSA. The CDR3 is 15 residues long. Trimming cost V 6 bases and J 6 bases, with 20 bases left between them. The CDR3, as DNA: TGTGCCAGCAGTTACGACATGGGCCTGAGATCTGAAGCTTTCTTT. Amino acid sequence: CASSYDMGLRSEAFF.

The chain uses TRBV13 and TRBJ1-1; no reliable D call. The CDR3 has 13 amino acids. V lost 3 bases to trimming and J lost 1 base, with 6 bases between them. The V gene's germline CDR1 is PRHDT and CDR2 FYEKMQ (reference sequence). In nucleotides, the CDR3 is TGTGCCAGCAGCTTGGGAGCGAACACTGAAGCTTTCTTT. Translation: CASSLGANTEAFF. The full variable domain, rest sourced from reference TRBV13 and TRBJ1-1, is AAGVIQSPRHLIKEKRETATLKCYPIPRHDTVYWYQQGPGQDPQFLISFYEKMQSDKGSIPDRFSAQQFSDYHSELNMSSLELGDSALYFCASSLGANTEAFFGQGTRLTVV.

This chain connects TRBV30 to TRBJ2-2, with D perhaps TRBD1 (5 bases). Germline V gives CDR1 GTSNPN, CDR2 SVGIG (reference sequence). The CDR3 is 15 amino acids. Deletions cut 4 bases from V and 3 bases from J, with 15 bases between. CDR3 nucleotides: TGTGCCTGGACCCTGGGGCGAGTAGACACCGGGGAGCTGTTTTTT. This gives the protein CAWTLGRVDTGELFF.

This clone appeared a few times. The CDR3: CASSLGDSEAFF. CDR3 nucleotide sequence: TGTGCCAGCAGCTTGGGCGATTCTGAAGCTTTCTTT. The rearrangement links TRBV5-4 to TRBJ1-1; no reliable D call. The CDR3 consists of 12 residues. Trimming pared 0 bases from V and 6 bases from J, leaving 6 bases between. Germline V gene data show CDR1 as SGHNT and CDR2 as YYREEE (reference sequence).

This rearrangement joins TRBV5-6 to TRBJ2-5; TRBD2 aligns across 8 bases. CDR1 and CDR2 from the germline V gene are SGHDT and YYEEEE. Germline trimming cut 4 bases from V and 7 bases from J; bases unmatched to any gene: 6. This CDR3 is built from 13 residues. The CDR3 nucleotides are TGTGCCAGCAGCCCGGGGGGGCCGGGGACCCAGTACTTC. Its protein product is CASSPGGPGTQYF.